This TCR beta chain was retrieved from a study of early T cells in non-severe SARS-CoV-2 infection. In the study overall: Sequenced bulk RNA came from whole blood that was unsorted, and chains were unpaired.

Looked up from germline, CDR1 is SGHRS and CDR2 is YFSETQ. Trimming pared 4 bases from V and 1 base from J, leaving 12 bases between. The CDR3 length is 15 residues. Study results and limitations: VDJdb matching favored anti-spike CD8 responses, missing private and CD4 specificities.

As for this clonotype: The antigen is undetermined.

Individual cDNA molecules each received unique molecular identifiers attached to them. MiXCR, run by TCRdb on the 5' RACE reads, gives a single entry per CDR3 protein. The sample yields tens of thousands of distinct CDR3 sequences, roughly 13% seen once. Sequencing used whole blood. The sequence was obtained from an adult who was a healthcare worker with PCR-confirmed SARS-CoV-2 infection or an uninfected control (not recorded which). This chain links TRBV5-1 with TRBJ2-1; unclear D gene. This CDR3 reads CASSEQTLSYNEQFF. CDR3 bases: TGCGCCAGCAGCGAACAGACTTTATCCTACAATGAGCAGTTCTTC.